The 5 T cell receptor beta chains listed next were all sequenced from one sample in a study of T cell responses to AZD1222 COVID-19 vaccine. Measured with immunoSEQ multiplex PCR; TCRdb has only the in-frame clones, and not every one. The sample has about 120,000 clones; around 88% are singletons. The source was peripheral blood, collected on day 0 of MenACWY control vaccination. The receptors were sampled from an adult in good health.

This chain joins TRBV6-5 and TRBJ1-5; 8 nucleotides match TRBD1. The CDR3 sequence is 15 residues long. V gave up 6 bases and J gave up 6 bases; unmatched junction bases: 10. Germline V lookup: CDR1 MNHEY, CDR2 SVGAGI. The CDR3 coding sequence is TGTGCCAGCAGGTCCCGGACAGGGTTTGTTCAGCCCCAGCATTTT. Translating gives CASRSRTGFVQPQHF.

DNA for the CDR3: TGCGCCAGCAGCCAAGTAACCGCGGACACTGAAGCTTTCTTT. It yields the protein CASSQVTADTEAFF. The V gene is TRBV4-1, the J gene TRBJ1-1; D call uncertain. The CDR3 runs to 14 residues. Germline V gene sequence: CDR1 MGHRA, CDR2 YSYEKL. The germline V and J ends were trimmed by 1 base and 3 bases, with 9 bases remaining between them.

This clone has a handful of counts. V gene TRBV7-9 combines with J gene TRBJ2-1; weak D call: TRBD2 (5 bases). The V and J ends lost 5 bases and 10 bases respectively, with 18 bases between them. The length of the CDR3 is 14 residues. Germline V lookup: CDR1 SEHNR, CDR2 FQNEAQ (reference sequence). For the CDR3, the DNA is TGTGCCAGCAGCGCCGCCCAAAAGTCGGGGGAGCAGTTCTTC. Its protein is CASSAAQKSGEQFF.

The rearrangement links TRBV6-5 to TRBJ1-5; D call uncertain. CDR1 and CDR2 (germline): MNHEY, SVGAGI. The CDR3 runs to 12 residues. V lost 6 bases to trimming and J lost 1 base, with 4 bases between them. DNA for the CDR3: TGTGCCAGCAGGGACAGCAATCAGCCCCAGCATTTT. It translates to CASRDSNQPQHF.

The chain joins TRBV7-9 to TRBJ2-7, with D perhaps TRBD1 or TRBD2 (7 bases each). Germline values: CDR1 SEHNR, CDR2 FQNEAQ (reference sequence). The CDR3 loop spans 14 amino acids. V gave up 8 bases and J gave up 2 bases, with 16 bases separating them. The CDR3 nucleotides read TGTGCCAGCGGAAGCAGGGGGAGGGCCTACGAGCAGTACTTC. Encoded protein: CASGSRGRAYEQYF.